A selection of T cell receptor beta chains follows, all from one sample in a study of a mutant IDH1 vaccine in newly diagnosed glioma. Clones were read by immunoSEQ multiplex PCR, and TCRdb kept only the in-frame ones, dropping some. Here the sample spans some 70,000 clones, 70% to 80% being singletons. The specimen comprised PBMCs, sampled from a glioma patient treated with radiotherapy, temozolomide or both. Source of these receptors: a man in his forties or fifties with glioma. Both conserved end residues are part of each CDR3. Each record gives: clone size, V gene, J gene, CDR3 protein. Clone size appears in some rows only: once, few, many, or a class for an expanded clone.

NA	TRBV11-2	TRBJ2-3	CASSPGTYSSTDTQYF
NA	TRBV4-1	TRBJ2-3	CASSPGLAGGSTDTQYF
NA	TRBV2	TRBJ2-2	CASSRDRGTGELFF
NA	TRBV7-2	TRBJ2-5	CASSLASSGAQETQYF
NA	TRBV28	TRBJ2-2	CASSLGPGELFF
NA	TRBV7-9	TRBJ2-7	CASSLVVRDPNEQYF
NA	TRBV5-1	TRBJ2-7	CASSFSGTGAYEQYF
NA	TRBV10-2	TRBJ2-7	CASSALATTGEQYF
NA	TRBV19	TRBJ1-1	CASLNPTGFTEAFF
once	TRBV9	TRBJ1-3	CASSEGVSSGNTIYF
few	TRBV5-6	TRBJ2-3	CASSLDRGTDTQYF
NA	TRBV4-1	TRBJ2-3	CASSQDTNTDTQYF
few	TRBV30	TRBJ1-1	CAWSVPVGTAFF
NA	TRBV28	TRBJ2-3	CASSLWKGDTQYF
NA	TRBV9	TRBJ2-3	CASKAQEGVDTQYF
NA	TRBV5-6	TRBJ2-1	CASSFWGTSRIHHNEQFF
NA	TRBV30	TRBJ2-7	CAWRVSYEQYF
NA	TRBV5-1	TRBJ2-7	CASSSRVPSYEQYF
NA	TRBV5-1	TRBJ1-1	CASSLEQGLTEAFF
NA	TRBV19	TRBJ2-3	CATSPGGFTDTQYF
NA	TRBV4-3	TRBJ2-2	CASSVLRGAGELFF
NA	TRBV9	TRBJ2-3	CASTQDSVSTDTQYF
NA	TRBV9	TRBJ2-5	CASSALGTSGLQETQYF
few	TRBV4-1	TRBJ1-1	CASSQERAGRGTEAFF
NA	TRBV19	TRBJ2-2	CASRDRGNTGELFF